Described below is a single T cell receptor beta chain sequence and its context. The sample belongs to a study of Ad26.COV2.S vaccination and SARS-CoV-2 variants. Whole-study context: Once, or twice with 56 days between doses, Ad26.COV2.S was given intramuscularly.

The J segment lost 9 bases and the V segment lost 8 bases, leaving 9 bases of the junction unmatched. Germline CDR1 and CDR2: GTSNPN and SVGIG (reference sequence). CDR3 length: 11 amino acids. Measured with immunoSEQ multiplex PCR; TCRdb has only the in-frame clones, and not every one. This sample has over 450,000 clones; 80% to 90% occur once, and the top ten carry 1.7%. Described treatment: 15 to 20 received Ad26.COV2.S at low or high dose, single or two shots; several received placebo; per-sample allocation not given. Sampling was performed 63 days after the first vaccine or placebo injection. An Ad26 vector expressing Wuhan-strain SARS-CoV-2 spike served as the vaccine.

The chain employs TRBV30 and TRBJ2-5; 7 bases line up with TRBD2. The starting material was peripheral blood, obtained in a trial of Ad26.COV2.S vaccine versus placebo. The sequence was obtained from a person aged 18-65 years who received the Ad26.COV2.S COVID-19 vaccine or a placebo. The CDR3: CAGAGFGSQYF. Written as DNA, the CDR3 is TGTGCCGGAGCGGGATTCGGGTCCCAGTACTTC. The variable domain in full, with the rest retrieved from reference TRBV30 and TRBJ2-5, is SQTIHQWPATLVQPVGSPLSLECTVEGTSNPNLYWYRQAAGRGLQLLFYSVGIGQISSEVPQNLSASRPQDRQFILSSKKLLLSDSGFYLCAGAGFGSQYFGPGTRLLVL.